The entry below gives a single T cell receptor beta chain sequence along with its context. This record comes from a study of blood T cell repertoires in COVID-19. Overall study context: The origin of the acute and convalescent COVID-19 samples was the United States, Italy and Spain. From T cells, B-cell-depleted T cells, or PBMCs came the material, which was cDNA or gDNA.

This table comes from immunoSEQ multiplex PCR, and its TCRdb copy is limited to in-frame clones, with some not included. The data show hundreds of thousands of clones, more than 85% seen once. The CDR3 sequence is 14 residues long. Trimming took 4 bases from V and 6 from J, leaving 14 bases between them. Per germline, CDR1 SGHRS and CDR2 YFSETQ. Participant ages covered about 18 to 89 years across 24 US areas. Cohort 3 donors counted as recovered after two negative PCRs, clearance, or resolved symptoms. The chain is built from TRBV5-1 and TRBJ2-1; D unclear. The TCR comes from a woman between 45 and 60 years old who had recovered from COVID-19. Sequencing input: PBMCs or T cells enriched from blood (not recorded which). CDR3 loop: CASSLLAESNEQFF. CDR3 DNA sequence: TGCGCCAGCAGCCTCCTGGCGGAGAGCAATGAGCAGTTCTTC.